One T cell receptor beta chain is described in this entry. Its antigen is currently not known. No clone much larger than this one lies a single base away; base qualities are absent. The sample originates from a study of graft-versus-host responses after intestinal transplantation (TCRdb year 2021). At the level of the whole study: Recipients received multivisceral, liver-intestinal, or isolated intestinal transplants. Every recipient was given anti-thymocyte globulin induction, then maintenance tacrolimus and steroids for two to three years. After intestinal transplantation, graft-versus-host and host-versus-graft alloreactive T cell clones in the graft, circulation and bone marrow were tracked using bulk TCR-beta CDR3 sequencing. To identify alloreactive clones, pre-transplant mixed lymphocyte reaction products were sequenced and compared with unstimulated pre-transplant donor and recipient T cells. The cohort enrolled under 25 intestinal transplant recipients including one retransplant, and a few patients lacking pretransplant specimens were excluded. A peak of at least 4% donor T cells among recipient peripheral blood mononuclear cells was the definition used for donor T cell macrochimerism. Samples from a few later patients were sequenced in-house on an Illumina MiSeq with MiXCR processing rather than by the commercial service.

Measured from the cysteine to the phenylalanine, the CDR3 is 13 residues long. Only the CDR3 part of the read is kept: 39 bases, read in frame from the first base. CDR1 MDHEN and CDR2 SYDVKM are derived from the germline V gene. The V end loses 4 bases and the J end loses 3 bases, and a stretch of 10 bases separates them. Library preparation was by the immunoSEQ multiplex PCR assay. For most patients, genomic DNA was isolated using the Qiagen DNeasy Blood and Tissue Kit and was shipped frozen to Adaptive Biotechnologies for TCR sequencing. Adaptive Biotechnologies carried out high-throughput TCR-beta CDR3 sequencing of genomic DNA for most patients. In the authors' own workflow: Adaptive's ImmunoSEQ software supplied the TCR sequencing data for 15 to 20 patients, while MiXCR and VDJtools were used to process three other patients. To correct CD4 versus CD8 sorting errors, sequences present in both subsets at a frequency ratio below 5:1 were removed. Because the origin of CDR3 nucleotide sequences shared between donor and recipient could not be assigned, those sequences were removed. To count as alloreactive, a clone needed at least 2-fold expansion over unstimulated cells and a minimum CFSE-low frequency of 0.002% (template counts) or 0.001% (read counts). A clone was considered mappable if detected in the sequenced pre-transplant spleen, lymph node, or MLR CFSE-low populations of the donor or recipient. The cumulative frequency of alloreactive clones was calculated as a percentage of all sequences, weighted by copy number. Here the immuneACCESS table is served through TCRdb, limited to in-frame sequences with V and J called. Missing clones are a known gap in these copies; in checked studies unresolved V genes cover under half, and the rest lacks a known reason. The D gene and trimming were derived from the DNA, and the V and J assignments and clone size from that table. This sample has fewer than 120,000 clones in its table, and around 95% of those were observed once. The ten largest clones capture around 0.55% of the sample.

Overall results and qualifications from the work: Patients with donor T cell macrochimerism had high GvH to HvG T cell clonal ratios in their allografts. The relatively low number and heterogeneity of intestinal transplant patients limited the conclusions. GvH clones were detected in recipient bone marrow, and some of these GvH clones were observed earlier in ileal mucosa or blood, consistent with an intestinal mucosal origin. Early after transplant, peak levels of circulating GvH clones were found to be associated with declines in HvG clones.

What the time point label conveys for this sample: cells obtained before transplantation from donor or recipient. CD3+CD4+ and CD3+CD8+ populations were FACS-sorted from unstimulated pre-transplant donor and recipient cells taken from spleen or lymph nodes. This receptor was taken from a human donor who received an intestinal transplant. The sequence is built from TRBV28 and TRBJ2-7; a tentative D call is TRBD1 (6 bases match). Sequencing was performed on unstimulated CD8+ T cells sorted from spleen or lymph node cells, taken before intestinal transplant. CDR3 region: CASSWDTNYEQYF. The bases read TGTGCCAGCAGTTGGGACACCAACTACGAGCAGTACTTC. Joined to the reference TRBV28 and TRBJ2-7 proteins, this CDR3 gives the full variable domain: DVKVTQSSRYLVKRTGEKVFLECVQDMDHENMFWYRQDPGLGLRLIYFSYDVKMKEKGDIPEGYSVSREKKERFSLILESASTNQTSMYLCASSWDTNYEQYFGPGTRLTVT.